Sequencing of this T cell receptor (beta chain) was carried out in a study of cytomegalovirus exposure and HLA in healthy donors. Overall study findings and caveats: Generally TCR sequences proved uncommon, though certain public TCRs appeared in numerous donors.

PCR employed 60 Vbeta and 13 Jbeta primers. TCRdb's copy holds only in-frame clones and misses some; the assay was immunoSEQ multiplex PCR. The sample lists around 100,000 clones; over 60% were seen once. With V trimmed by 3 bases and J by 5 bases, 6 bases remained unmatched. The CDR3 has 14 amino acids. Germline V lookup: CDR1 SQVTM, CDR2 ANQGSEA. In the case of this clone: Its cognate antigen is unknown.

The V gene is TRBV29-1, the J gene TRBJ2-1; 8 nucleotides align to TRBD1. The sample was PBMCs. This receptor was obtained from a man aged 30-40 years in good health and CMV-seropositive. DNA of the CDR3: TGCAGCGTTGAGCGGGGACAGGTGAACAATGAGCAGTTCTTC. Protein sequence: CSVERGQVNNEQFF.